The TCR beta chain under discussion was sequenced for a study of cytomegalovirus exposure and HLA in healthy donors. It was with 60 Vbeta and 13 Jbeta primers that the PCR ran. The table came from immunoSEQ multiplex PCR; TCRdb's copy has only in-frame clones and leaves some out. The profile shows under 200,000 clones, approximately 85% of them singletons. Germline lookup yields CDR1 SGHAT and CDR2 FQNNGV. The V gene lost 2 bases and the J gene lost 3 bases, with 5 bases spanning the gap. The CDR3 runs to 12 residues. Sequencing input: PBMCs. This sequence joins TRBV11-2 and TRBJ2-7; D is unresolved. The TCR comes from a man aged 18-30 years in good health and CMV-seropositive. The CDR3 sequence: CASSLIIYEQYF. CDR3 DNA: TGTGCCAGCAGCTTAATCATCTACGAGCAGTACTTC.